Listed here is a single TCR beta chain. The antigen is not known. The CDR3 runs 14 residues. Trimming removed 2 bases from V and 11 bases from J, with 18 bases in between. The germline CDR1 and CDR2 sequences are SGHVS and FQNEAQ. This sample was taken from a study of OX40 agonist ivuxolimab in advanced cancers. Turning to the study itself: Patients with prior anti-PD-1, anti-PD-L1 or anti-CTLA-4 therapy were eligible; roughly 41% had some. Study-level findings and limits: Mean expanded clone counts were higher in CD8+ than CD4+ T cells.

Sequenced by immunoSEQ multiplex PCR; TCRdb stores in-frame clones only, minus some. Of tens of thousands of clones listed, around 87% were seen once; the top ten hold around 0.31%. On cycle 4 day 1 and cycle 7 day 1, as well as at baseline, blood was sampled. This material consisted of CD4+ or CD8+ T cells sorted from blood, taken in a trial of the OX40 agonist ivuxolimab. This chain connects TRBV7-8 to TRBJ1-1; D uncertain. The source is an adult with an advanced solid tumor such as melanoma, head and neck, liver or kidney cancer. The CDR3 reads CASSLFMVANEAFF. CDR3 bases: TGTGCCAGCAGCTTATTTATGGTGGCGAACGAGGCTTTCTTT.